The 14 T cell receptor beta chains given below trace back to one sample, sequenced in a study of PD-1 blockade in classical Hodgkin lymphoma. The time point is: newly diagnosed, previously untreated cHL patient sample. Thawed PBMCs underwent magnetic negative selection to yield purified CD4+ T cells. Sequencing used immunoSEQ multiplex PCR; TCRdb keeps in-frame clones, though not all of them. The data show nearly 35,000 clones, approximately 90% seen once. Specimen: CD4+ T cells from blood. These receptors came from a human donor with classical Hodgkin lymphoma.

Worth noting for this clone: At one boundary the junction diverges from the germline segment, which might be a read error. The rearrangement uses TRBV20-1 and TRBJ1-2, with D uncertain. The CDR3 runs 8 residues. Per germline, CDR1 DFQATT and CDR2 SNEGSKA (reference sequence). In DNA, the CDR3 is TGCATCTCCCCCCCGTGGGGATTC. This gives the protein CISPPWGF.

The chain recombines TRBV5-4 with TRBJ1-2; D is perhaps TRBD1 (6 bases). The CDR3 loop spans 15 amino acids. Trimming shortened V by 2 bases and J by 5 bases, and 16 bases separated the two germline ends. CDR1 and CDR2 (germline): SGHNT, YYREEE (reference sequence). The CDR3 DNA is TGTGCCAGCAGCTTTTACAGGGCCCTTGGGTATGGCTACACCTTC. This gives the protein CASSFYRALGYGYTF.

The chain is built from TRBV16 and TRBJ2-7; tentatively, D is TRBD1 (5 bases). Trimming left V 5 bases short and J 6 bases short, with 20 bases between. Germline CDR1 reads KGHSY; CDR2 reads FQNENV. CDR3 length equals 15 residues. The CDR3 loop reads CASSTSQGSLSEQYF. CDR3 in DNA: TGTGCCAGCAGCACGTCCCAGGGTTCTCTCAGCGAGCAGTACTTC.

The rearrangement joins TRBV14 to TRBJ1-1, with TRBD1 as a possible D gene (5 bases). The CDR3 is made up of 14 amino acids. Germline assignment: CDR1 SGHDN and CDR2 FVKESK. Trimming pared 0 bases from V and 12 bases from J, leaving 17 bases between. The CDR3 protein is CASSQDGAGQGTFF. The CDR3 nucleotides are TGTGCCAGCAGCCAAGACGGGGCTGGGCAGGGAACTTTCTTT. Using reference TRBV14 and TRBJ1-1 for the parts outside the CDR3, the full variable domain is EAGVTQFPSHSVIEKGQTVTLRCDPISGHDNLYWYRRVMGKEIKFLLHFVKESKQDESGMPNNRFLAERTGGTYSTLKVQPAELEDSGVYFCASSQDGAGQGTFFGQGTRLTVV.

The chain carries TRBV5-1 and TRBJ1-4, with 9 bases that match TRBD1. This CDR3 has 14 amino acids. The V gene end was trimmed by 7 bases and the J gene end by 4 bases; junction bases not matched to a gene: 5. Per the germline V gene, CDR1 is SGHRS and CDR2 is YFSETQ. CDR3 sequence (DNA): TGCGCCAGCCACCCGGGACAGGGTAATGAAAAACTGTTTTTT. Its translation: CASHPGQGNEKLFF.

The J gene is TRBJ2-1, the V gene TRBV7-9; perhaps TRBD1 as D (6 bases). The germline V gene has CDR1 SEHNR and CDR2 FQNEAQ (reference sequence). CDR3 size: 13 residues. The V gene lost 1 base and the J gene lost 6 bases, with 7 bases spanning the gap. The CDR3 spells CASSLEQGNEQFF. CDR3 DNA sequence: TGTGCCAGCAGCTTAGAACAGGGCAATGAGCAGTTCTTC.

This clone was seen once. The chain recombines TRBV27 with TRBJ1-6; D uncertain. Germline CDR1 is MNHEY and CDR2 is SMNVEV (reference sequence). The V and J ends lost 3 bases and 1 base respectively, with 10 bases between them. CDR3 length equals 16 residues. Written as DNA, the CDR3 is TGTGCCAGCAGTTTGGGTCACGGTTCCTATAATTCACCCCTCCACTTT. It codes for CASSLGHGSYNSPLHF.

This chain's CDR3 is CASSPGRYNSPLHF. In nucleotides, the CDR3 is TGTGCCAGCAGCCCAGGACGGTATAATTCACCCCTCCACTTT. The V call is TRBV6-5, the J call TRBJ1-6, with D uncertain. The germline V and J ends were trimmed by 6 bases and 4 bases, with 10 bases remaining between them. Germline assignment: CDR1 MNHEY and CDR2 SVGAGI. This CDR3 is built from 14 residues.

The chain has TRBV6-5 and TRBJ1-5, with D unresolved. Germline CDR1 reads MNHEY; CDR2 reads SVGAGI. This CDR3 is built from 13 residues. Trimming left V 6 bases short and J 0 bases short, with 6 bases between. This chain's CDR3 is CASSLTSNQPQHF. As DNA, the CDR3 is TGTGCCAGCAGCCTAACTAGCAATCAGCCCCAGCATTTT.

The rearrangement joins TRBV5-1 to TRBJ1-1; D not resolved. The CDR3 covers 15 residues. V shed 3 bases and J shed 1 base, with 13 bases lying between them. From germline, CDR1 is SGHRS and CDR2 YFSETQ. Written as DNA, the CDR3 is TGCGCCAGCAGCTCCCTCCTGGCAGGGAACACTGAAGCTTTCTTT. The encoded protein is CASSSLLAGNTEAFF.

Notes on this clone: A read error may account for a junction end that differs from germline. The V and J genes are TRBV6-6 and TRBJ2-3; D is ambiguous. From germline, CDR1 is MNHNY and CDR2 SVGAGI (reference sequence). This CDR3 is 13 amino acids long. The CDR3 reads CASTDPSKDTQYF. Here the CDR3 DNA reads TGTGCCAGCACCGACCCCAGCAAAGATACGCAGTATTTT.

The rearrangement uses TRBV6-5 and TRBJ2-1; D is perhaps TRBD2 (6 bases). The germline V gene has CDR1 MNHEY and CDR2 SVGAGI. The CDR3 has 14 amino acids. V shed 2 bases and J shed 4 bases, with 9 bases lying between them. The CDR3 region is CASSYGRGYNEQFF. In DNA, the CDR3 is TGTGCCAGCAGTTACGGACGGGGGTACAATGAGCAGTTCTTC.

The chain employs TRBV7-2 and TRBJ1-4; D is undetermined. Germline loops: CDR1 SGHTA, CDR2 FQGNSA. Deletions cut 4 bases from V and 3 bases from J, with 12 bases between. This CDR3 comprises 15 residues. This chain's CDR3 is CASSSRGMANEKLFF. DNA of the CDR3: TGTGCCAGCAGCTCTCGAGGGATGGCTAATGAAAAACTGTTTTTT.

The CDR3 region is CASTTSFNYGYTF. CDR3 sequence (DNA): TGTGCCAGCACAACCTCTTTCAACTATGGCTACACCTTC. This chain links TRBV6-1 with TRBJ1-2; unclear D gene. Trimming took 7 bases from V and 2 from J, leaving 11 bases between them. CDR1 is MNHNS and CDR2 is SASEGT in the germline V gene. This CDR3 is 13 amino acids long.